This T cell receptor beta chain was captured by sequencing in a study of blood T cell repertoires in COVID-19 (dated by TCRdb to the early 2020s). Regarding the complete study: Samples covering the acute and convalescent phases of COVID-19 were provided by collaborators in the United States, Italy and Spain. The material from the prospective study consisted of cDNA or gDNA derived from T cells, B-cell-depleted T cells, or PBMCs. The dataset comprised deeply sampled blood TCRbeta repertoires from subjects exposed to, actively infected with, or recovered from COVID-19. A freely available public database, intended as a resource for researchers studying the immune response to SARS-CoV-2, is where the repertoires were released. The samples were drawn from the first 160 participants of the ongoing ImmuneRACE study and from some 1,300 subjects provided by 6 global collaborators. Nearly every sample came with metadata listing a de-identified subject ID, COVID-19 status, age in years and sex. HLA class I and class II types, where available, came from metadata supplied by the sample provider rather than from assay-based typing.

On the study overall, not on this receptor specifically: The quantity of clinical and demographic metadata differed by source and by participant and was supplied without curation.

TCRbeta CDR3 regions were amplified from genomic DNA by means of the immunoSEQ Assay, a bias-controlled multiplex PCR. Per the source publication's procedure: Within the assay, amplification of reference gene primers was used to estimate how many nucleated cells each sample contained. To quantify the absolute abundance of each unique TCRbeta CDR3 rearrangement, sequence reads were collapsed and filtered. For each sample, productive Simpson clonality was calculated as the square root of Simpson's diversity index over productive rearrangements. This immuneACCESS table, as held by TCRdb, lists in-frame sequences with V and J called but not all clones. Of the missing ones, under half trace to an unresolved V gene in checked studies; the others have no known cause. Clonal size and the V and J genes are those of that table, whereas D and trimming came from the DNA. The sample table records under 200,000 clones; 88% of these occur just once. 1.5% to 2% of the sample is in the top ten clones.

The collaborating institutions used their own protocols to collect whole blood in K2EDTA tubes. For TCRbeta analysis, collaborators shipped samples in one of three forms: frozen whole blood, isolated PBMCs, or DNA extracted from either of those sample types. Comment on this clone: Its antigen remains unidentified. The record has no base qualities; no much larger clone is one base away.

The CDR3 measures 14 amino acids from cysteine to phenylalanine. Only the CDR3 region is kept as DNA, spanning 42 bases read in frame from base 1. V is pared back by 3 bases and J by 4 bases, with 12 bases lying between the germline termini. Looking up the germline V gene (reference sequence) yields CDR1 LNHDA and CDR2 SQIVND. In this chain, TRBV19 is recombined with TRBJ1-2; TRBD1 might be the D gene, on 5 matching bases. Sequenced sample: peripheral blood. This clonotype was sampled from a man between 18 and 35 years old with active or convalescent COVID-19. The DNA sequence is as follows: TGTGCCAGTAGTATCCAGCCGGGACTCTATGGCTACACCTTC. Its translation reads: CASSIQPGLYGYTF.